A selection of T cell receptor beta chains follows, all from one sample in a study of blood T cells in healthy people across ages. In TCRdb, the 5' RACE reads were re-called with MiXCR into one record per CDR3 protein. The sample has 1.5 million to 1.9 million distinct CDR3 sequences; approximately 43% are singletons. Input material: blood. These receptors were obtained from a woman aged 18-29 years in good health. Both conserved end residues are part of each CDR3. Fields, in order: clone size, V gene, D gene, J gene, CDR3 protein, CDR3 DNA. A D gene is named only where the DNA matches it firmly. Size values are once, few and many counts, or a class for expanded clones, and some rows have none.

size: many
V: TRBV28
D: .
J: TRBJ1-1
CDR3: CASSQPFISPDTEAFF
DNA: TGTGCCAGCAGCCAACCTTTTATTTCCCCGGACACTGAAGCTTTCTTT

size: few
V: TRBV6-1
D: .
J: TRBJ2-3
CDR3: CASSERLAFRADTQYF
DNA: TGTGCCAGCAGTGAACGGCTAGCCTTTCGGGCAGATACGCAGTATTTT

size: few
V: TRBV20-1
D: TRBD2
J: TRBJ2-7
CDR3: CSARGLEFYEQYF
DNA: TGCAGTGCCCGGGGACTAGAGTTCTACGAGCAGTACTTC

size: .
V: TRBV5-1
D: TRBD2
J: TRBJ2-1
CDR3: CASSLVAGDPYNEQFF
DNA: TGCGCCAGCAGCTTGGTGGCGGGGGACCCTTACAATGAGCAGTTCTTC

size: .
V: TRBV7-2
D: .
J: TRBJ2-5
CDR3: CASSSTGSGNEQYF
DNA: TGTGCCAGCAGCTCCACCGGGTCCGGGAATGAGCAGTACTTC

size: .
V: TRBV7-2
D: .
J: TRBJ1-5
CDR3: CASSLVGVRQPQHF
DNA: TGTGCCAGCAGCTTAGTCGGGGTCAGACAGCCCCAGCATTTT

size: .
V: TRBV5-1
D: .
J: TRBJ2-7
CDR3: CASTLGGSTPSYEQYF
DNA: TGCGCCAGCACCCTAGGTGGCAGCACTCCCTCCTACGAGCAGTACTTC

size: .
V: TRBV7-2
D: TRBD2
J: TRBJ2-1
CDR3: CASSPILAGEGSEQFF
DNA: TGTGCCAGCAGCCCAATTCTAGCGGGAGAGGGGAGTGAGCAGTTCTTC

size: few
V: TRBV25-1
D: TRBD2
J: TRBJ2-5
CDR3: CASSLGPSSGQETQYF
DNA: TGTGCCAGCAGTCTAGGACCGTCTAGCGGCCAAGAGACCCAGTACTTC

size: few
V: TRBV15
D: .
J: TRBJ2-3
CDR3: CATSRDHLGDTQYF
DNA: TGTGCCACCAGCAGAGATCATCTGGGTGATACGCAGTATTTT

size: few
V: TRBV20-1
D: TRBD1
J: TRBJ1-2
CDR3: CSASSSGGGYTF
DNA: TGCAGTGCTAGTTCCTCAGGGGGAGGCTACACCTTC

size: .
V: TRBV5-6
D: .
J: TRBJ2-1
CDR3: CASATVSNYNEQFF
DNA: TGTGCCAGCGCGACCGTCAGCAACTACAATGAGCAGTTCTTC

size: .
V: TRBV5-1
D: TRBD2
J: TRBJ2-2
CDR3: CASSPRAGVGRNTGELFF
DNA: TGCGCCAGCAGCCCCAGAGCGGGAGTTGGCCGTAACACCGGGGAGCTGTTTTTT

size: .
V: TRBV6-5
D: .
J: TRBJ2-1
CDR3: CASSYSMNNEQFF
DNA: TGTGCCAGCAGTTACTCGATGAACAATGAGCAGTTCTTC

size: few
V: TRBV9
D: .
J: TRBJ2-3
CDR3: CASSVSATGTGTDTQYF
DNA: TGTGCCAGCAGCGTTAGTGCGACAGGTACAGGCACAGATACGCAGTATTTT

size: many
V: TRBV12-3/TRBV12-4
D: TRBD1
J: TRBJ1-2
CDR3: CASRKDRAGINYGYTF
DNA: TGTGCCAGCAGAAAGGACAGGGCAGGGATTAACTATGGCTACACCTTC

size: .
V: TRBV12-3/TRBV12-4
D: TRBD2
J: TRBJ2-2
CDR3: CASSFFPGTSGSGELFF
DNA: TGTGCCAGCAGTTTCTTTCCCGGGACTAGCGGTAGCGGGGAGCTGTTTTTT

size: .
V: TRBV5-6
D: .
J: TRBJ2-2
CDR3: CASSPGAANIGELFF
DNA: TGTGCCAGCAGCCCGGGAGCAGCAAATATCGGGGAGCTGTTTTTT

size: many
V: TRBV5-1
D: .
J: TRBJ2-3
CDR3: CASSNNLGTDTQYF
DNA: TGCGCCAGCAGCAACAATCTGGGAACAGATACGCAGTATTTT

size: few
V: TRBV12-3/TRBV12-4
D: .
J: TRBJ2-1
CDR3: CASSFRGEGGEQFF
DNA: TGTGCCAGCAGTTTTAGGGGGGAGGGCGGTGAGCAGTTCTTC

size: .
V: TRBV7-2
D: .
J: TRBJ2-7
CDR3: CASSQVPSDFYEQYF
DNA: TGTGCCAGCAGCCAAGTCCCCTCTGATTTTTACGAGCAGTACTTC

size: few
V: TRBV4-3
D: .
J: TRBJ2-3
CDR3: CASSQARPDTQYF
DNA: TGCGCCAGCAGCCAAGCACGGCCGGATACGCAGTATTTT

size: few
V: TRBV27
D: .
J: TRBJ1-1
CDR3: CASSLSGVDTEAFF
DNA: TGTGCCAGCAGTTTATCAGGGGTTGACACTGAAGCTTTCTTT

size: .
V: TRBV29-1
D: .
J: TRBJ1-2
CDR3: CSVEETRGGGYTF
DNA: TGCAGCGTTGAAGAGACAAGGGGAGGTGGCTACACCTTC

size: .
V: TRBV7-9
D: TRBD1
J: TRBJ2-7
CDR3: CASSGEDRAYEQYF
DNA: TGTGCCAGCAGCGGAGAGGACAGGGCCTACGAGCAGTACTTC

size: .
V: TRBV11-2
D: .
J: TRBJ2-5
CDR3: CASRGKDGQETQYF
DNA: TGTGCCAGCAGGGGAAAGGACGGCCAAGAGACCCAGTACTTC

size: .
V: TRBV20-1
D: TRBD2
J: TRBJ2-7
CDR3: CSARDPSGVSYEQYF
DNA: TGCAGTGCTAGAGATCCTAGCGGGGTATCCTACGAGCAGTACTTC

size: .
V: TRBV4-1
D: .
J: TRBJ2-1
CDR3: CASSQAGEEYNEQFF
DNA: TGCGCCAGCAGCCAAGCTGGGGAGGAGTACAATGAGCAGTTCTTC

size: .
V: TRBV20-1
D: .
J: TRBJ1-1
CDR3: CSASRPLQLVNTEAFF
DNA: TGCAGTGCTAGCCGGCCCTTACAGCTAGTCAACACTGAAGCTTTCTTT

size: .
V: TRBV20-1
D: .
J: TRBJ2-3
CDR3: CSAISWDTDTQYF
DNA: TGCAGTGCTATCTCCTGGGACACAGATACGCAGTATTTT

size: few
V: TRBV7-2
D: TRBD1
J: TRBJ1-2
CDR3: CASSLRGTGYTNYGYTF
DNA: TGTGCCAGCAGCTTAAGAGGGACAGGGTATACTAACTATGGCTACACCTTC

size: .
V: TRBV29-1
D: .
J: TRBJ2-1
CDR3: CSVVGTGSYNEQFF
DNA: TGCAGCGTTGTCGGGACGGGCTCCTACAATGAGCAGTTCTTC

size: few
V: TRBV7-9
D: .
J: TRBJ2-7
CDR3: CASSFRDTRYEQYF
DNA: TGTGCCAGCAGCTTCCGGGACACAAGATACGAGCAGTACTTC

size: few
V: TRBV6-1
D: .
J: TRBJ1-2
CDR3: CASSARVGYNYGYTF
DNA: TGTGCCAGCAGTGCCCGCGTGGGATACAACTATGGCTACACCTTC

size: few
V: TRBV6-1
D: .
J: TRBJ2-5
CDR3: CASSDRNAGHQETQYF
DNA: TGTGCCAGCAGTGACCGAAATGCGGGGCACCAAGAGACCCAGTACTTC

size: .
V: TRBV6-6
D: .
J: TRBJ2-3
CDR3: CASIKVISSTDTQYF
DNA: TGTGCCAGCATTAAAGTGATTTCTAGCACAGATACGCAGTATTTT

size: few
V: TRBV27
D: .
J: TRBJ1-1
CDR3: CASSYNRDGTEAFF
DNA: TGTGCCAGCAGCTATAACAGGGATGGCACTGAAGCTTTCTTT

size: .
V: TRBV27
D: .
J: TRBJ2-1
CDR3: CASRRRGVGGPSIVKEQFF
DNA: TGTGCCAGCAGACGCCGCGGGGTTGGGGGCCCCAGTATTGTTAAGGAGCAGTTCTTC

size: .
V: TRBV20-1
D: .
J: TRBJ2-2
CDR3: CSARVRYTGELFF
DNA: TGCAGTGCTAGAGTGCGCTACACCGGGGAGCTGTTTTTT

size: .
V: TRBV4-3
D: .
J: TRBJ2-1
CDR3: CASSQVSRAEETQFF
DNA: TGCGCCAGCAGCCAAGTTAGCAGGGCCGAGGAGACCCAGTTCTTC

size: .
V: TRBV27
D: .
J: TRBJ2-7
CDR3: CASSYQPTYEQYF
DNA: TGTGCCAGCAGTTACCAGCCCACCTACGAGCAGTACTTC

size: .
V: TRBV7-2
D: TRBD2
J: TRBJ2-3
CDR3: CASSLDGTSGRAFVDTQYF
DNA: TGTGCCAGCAGCCTGGACGGGACTAGCGGGAGGGCCTTTGTAGATACGCAGTATTTT

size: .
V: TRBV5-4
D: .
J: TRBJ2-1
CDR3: CASSLGLAENEQFF
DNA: TGTGCCAGCAGCTTAGGGCTAGCAGAGAATGAGCAGTTCTTC

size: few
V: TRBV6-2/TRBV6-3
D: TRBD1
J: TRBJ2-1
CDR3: CASSSDRADSYNEQFF
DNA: TGTGCCAGCAGTTCCGACAGGGCCGACTCCTACAATGAGCAGTTCTTC

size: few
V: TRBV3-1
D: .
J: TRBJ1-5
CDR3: CASTTKEGVGNQPQHF
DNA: TGTGCCAGCACTACTAAGGAGGGAGTTGGCAATCAGCCCCAGCATTTT

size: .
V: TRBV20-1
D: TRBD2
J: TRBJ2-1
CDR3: CSALTPLAGAHNEQFF
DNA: TGCAGTGCTCTCACTCCACTAGCGGGAGCCCACAATGAGCAGTTCTTC

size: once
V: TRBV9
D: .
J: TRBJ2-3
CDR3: CASSPRRALVDTQYF
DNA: TGTGCCAGCAGCCCTCGGAGGGCCCTAGTAGATACGCAGTATTTT

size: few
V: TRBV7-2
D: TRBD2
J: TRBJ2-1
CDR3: CASTEAGVSYNEQFF
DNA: TGTGCCAGCACCGAAGCGGGAGTATCCTACAATGAGCAGTTCTTC

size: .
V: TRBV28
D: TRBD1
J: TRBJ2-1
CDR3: CASSSPGQDNEQFF
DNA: TGTGCCAGCAGTTCACCGGGACAGGACAATGAGCAGTTCTTC

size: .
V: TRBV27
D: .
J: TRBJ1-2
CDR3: CANSGPYGYTF
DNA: TGTGCCAACAGTGGACCCTATGGCTACACCTTC

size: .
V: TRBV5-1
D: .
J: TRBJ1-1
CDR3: CASSMQGSRTEAFF
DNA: TGCGCCAGCAGCATGCAGGGCTCTCGCACTGAAGCTTTCTTT

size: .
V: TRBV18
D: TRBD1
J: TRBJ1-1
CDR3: CASSPDRGMNTEAFF
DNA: TGTGCCAGCTCACCTGACAGGGGGATGAACACTGAAGCTTTCTTT

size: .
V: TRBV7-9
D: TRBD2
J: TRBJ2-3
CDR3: CASSLAPPAGADTQYF
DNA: TGTGCCAGCAGCTTAGCTCCGCCAGCGGGAGCAGATACGCAGTATTTT

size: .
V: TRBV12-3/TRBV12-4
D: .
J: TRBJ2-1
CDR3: CASSLTNHEQFF
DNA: TGTGCCAGCAGCCTGACTAACCATGAGCAGTTCTTC

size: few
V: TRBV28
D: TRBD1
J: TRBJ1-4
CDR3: CASRDRNNEKLFF
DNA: TGTGCCAGCAGGGACAGGAATAATGAAAAACTGTTTTTT

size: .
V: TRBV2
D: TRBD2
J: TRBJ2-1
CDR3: CASSEKRLAGAYEQFF
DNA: TGTGCCAGCAGTGAAAAAAGACTAGCGGGGGCCTACGAGCAGTTCTTC

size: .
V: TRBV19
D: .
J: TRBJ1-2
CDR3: CASSISQWGGYTF
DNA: TGTGCCAGTAGTATATCGCAGTGGGGTGGCTACACCTTC